This entry lists 28 T cell receptor beta chains sequenced from one sample in a study of shared clonotypes between healthy human individuals. Sequencing used immunoSEQ multiplex PCR; TCRdb keeps in-frame clones, though not all of them. In the table there are more than 850,000 clones, approximately 78% of which are singletons. The sample consisted of memory CD4+ T cells from PBMCs. Subset denoted: CD45RA-negative fraction. These receptors all come from a young man in good health. Some clones in this sample may be carry-over from other donors' samples.

The chain couples TRBV28 to TRBJ1-4; D gene ambiguous. CDR1 is MDHEN and CDR2 is SYDVKM in the germline V gene. V was pared by 6 bases and J by 0 bases, with 11 bases between. The CDR3 contains 15 residues. The CDR3 sequence: CASSRSTSTNEKLFF. DNA for the CDR3: TGTGCCAGCAGCAGATCCACGTCAACTAATGAAAAACTGTTTTTT. The variable domain in full, with the rest retrieved from reference TRBV28 and TRBJ1-4, is DVKVTQSSRYLVKRTGEKVFLECVQDMDHENMFWYRQDPGLGLRLIYFSYDVKMKEKGDIPEGYSVSREKKERFSLILESASTNQTSMYLCASSRSTSTNEKLFFGSGTQLSVL.

The J gene is TRBJ1-2, the V gene TRBV27; 8 bases align to TRBD1. Looked up from germline, CDR1 is MNHEY and CDR2 is SMNVEV (reference sequence). V lost 1 base to trimming and J lost 4 bases; unmatched junction nucleotides: 2. The CDR3 is 14 amino acids. CDR3 nucleotides: TGTGCCAGCAGTTTATTTGACAGGGGCTATGGCTACACCTTC. Amino acid sequence: CASSLFDRGYGYTF.

The genes are TRBV10-3 and TRBJ2-7; D might be TRBD1 (5 bases). Per the germline V gene, CDR1 is ENHRY and CDR2 is SYGVKD. The CDR3 extends over 12 amino acids. V was cut by 4 bases and J by 5 bases, with 9 bases left in between. The CDR3: CAISGQGHEQYF. DNA for the CDR3: TGTGCCATCAGTGGCCAGGGTCACGAGCAGTACTTC.

The chain joins TRBV28 to TRBJ1-3; D uncertain. Trimming shortened V by 3 bases and J by 4 bases, and 19 bases separated the two germline ends. Germline CDR1 is MDHEN and CDR2 is SYDVKM. CDR3 length: 17 amino acids. DNA of the CDR3: TGTGCCAGCAGTTTTTTCAATTTTGGGGTCAGCGGAAACACCATATATTTT. This encodes CASSFFNFGVSGNTIYF.

V and J are TRBV28 and TRBJ2-5; 8 bases align to TRBD2. The CDR3 spans 16 residues. The junction had 9 bases not matched to a gene; V was cut back by 6 bases and J by 0 bases. CDR1 is MDHEN, CDR2 SYDVKM, per germline. The chain's CDR3 is CASSTAGGEDQETQYF. The CDR3 region has the DNA TGTGCCAGCAGCACAGCCGGGGGGGAGGACCAAGAGACCCAGTACTTC. Filled out from reference TRBV28 and TRBJ2-5, the complete variable domain reads DVKVTQSSRYLVKRTGEKVFLECVQDMDHENMFWYRQDPGLGLRLIYFSYDVKMKEKGDIPEGYSVSREKKERFSLILESASTNQTSMYLCASSTAGGEDQETQYFGPGTRLLVL.

V gene TRBV28 combines with J gene TRBJ1-5; 8 bases line up with TRBD1. Germline V gives CDR1 MDHEN, CDR2 SYDVKM. The CDR3 is 14 amino acids. V was clipped by 2 bases and J by 5 bases; unmatched bases: 2. The CDR3 spells CASSLGTGHQPQHF. The CDR3 DNA reads as TGTGCCAGCAGTTTAGGGACAGGCCATCAGCCCCAGCATTTT. Supplemented by reference TRBV28 and TRBJ1-5, the full variable domain reads DVKVTQSSRYLVKRTGEKVFLECVQDMDHENMFWYRQDPGLGLRLIYFSYDVKMKEKGDIPEGYSVSREKKERFSLILESASTNQTSMYLCASSLGTGHQPQHFGDGTRLSIL.

The table lists this clone with many counts. The chain employs TRBV7-2 and TRBJ2-3; D perhaps matches TRBD2 (5 bases). V was trimmed by 5 bases and J by 4 bases, leaving 7 bases between them. The CDR3 spans 12 residues. In germline, CDR1 is SGHTA, CDR2 FQGNSA. The CDR3 DNA reads TGTGCCAGCAGCCCCGGGGCAGATACGCAGTATTTT. It codes for CASSPGADTQYF.

The chain recombines TRBV30 with TRBJ1-1, with D possibly TRBD1 on 5 matching bases. This CDR3 spans 10 amino acids. Germline CDR1 is GTSNPN and CDR2 is SVGIG (reference sequence). Trimming removed 8 bases at V and 5 bases at J, with 9 bases between. The DNA of the CDR3 is TGTGCCGGCGGGGGTACTGAAGCTTTCTTT. Amino acid sequence: CAGGGTEAFF.

J is TRBJ1-2 and V is TRBV27; TRBD1 might be the D (6 bases). CDR3 length: 15 amino acids. CDR1 is MNHEY, CDR2 SMNVEV, per germline (reference sequence). Trimming removed 6 bases from V and 8 bases from J, with 22 bases in between. Written as DNA, the CDR3 is TGTGCCAGCAGCCAAAGGGGGGGTGGAAAGGGAGGCTACACCTTC. Protein product: CASSQRGGGKGGYTF.

This clone is a singleton in its sample. The gene calls are TRBV25-1 and TRBJ2-2; weak D call: TRBD2 (6 bases). Trimming stripped 8 bases from V and 5 bases from J, with 18 bases between. This CDR3 is built from 15 residues. The germline CDR1 and CDR2 sequences are MGHDK and SYGVNS. The DNA of the CDR3 is TGTGCCAGCTCGTTAGCGGTAAAAGGGACCGGGGAGCTGTTTTTT. Translated: CASSLAVKGTGELFF.

The rearrangement uses TRBV5-1 and TRBJ2-1, with D maybe TRBD2 (5 bases). This CDR3 has 13 amino acids. The V end was cut by 4 bases, the J end by 5 bases, with 10 bases between. Germline values: CDR1 SGHRS, CDR2 YFSETQ. The CDR3: CASSRDPHNEQFF. CDR3 nucleotides: TGCGCCAGCAGCCGGGATCCCCACAATGAGCAGTTCTTC.

The V gene is TRBV25-1, the J gene TRBJ1-2, with unresolved D. The CDR3 is 13 amino acids. In germline, CDR1 is MGHDK, CDR2 SYGVNS. The V and J ends lost 8 bases and 4 bases respectively, with 14 bases between them. CDR3 in DNA: TGTGCCAGCCCTGCTTCGGGTATCTATGGCTACACCTTC. Translating gives CASPASGIYGYTF.

The chain joins TRBV27 to TRBJ2-3, with D possibly matching TRBD2 (5 bases). Germline CDR1 MNHEY, CDR2 SMNVEV (reference sequence). Trimming cost V 7 bases and J 5 bases, with 19 bases left between them. The CDR3 loop spans 15 amino acids. CDR3 sequence (DNA): TGTGCCAGCAACTCCCGGACTGCCAATAAAGATACGCAGTATTTT. Translated: CASNSRTANKDTQYF.

This chain links TRBV5-1 with TRBJ2-7, with 11 bases identical to TRBD2. In germline, CDR1 is SGHRS, CDR2 YFSETQ. With 1 base clipped from V and 5 bases from J, the junction kept 5 bases outside the gene matches. This CDR3 has 15 residues. CDR3 region: CASSLMTSGTNEQYF. The CDR3 DNA reads TGCGCCAGCAGCTTGATGACTAGCGGGACCAACGAGCAGTACTTC.

The chain has TRBV7-3 and TRBJ2-1; D is possibly TRBD1 (7 bases). CDR3 length equals 14 residues. V gave up 4 bases and J gave up 9 bases, with 16 bases separating them. Germline loops: CDR1 SGHTA, CDR2 FQGTGA. The CDR3 DNA reads TGTGCCAGCAGCTCCCTAGGAGGGGACAGTGAGCAGTTCTTC. It encodes CASSSLGGDSEQFF.

This clone was seen only a few times. The V call is TRBV5-6, the J call TRBJ1-2; weak D call: TRBD1 (5 bases). The CDR3 contains 12 residues. V was trimmed by 4 bases and J by 6 bases, leaving 10 bases between them. Germline-derived CDR1 and CDR2 are SGHDT and YYEEEE. CDR3 DNA: TGTGCCAGCAGCCCCGGGACGGATGGCTACACCTTC. Protein product: CASSPGTDGYTF.

This clone was counted between two and nine times. The chain recombines TRBV6-4 with TRBJ2-7, with 8 bases identical to TRBD1. Germline assignment: CDR1 MRHNA and CDR2 SNTAGT. The CDR3 is made up of 15 amino acids. The junction had 4 bases not matched to a gene; V was cut back by 3 bases and J by 0 bases. The CDR3 region is CASSEQGGSSYEQYF. In DNA form, the CDR3 reads TGTGCCAGCAGTGAACAGGGGGGAAGCTCCTACGAGCAGTACTTC.

The count of this clone is one. The chain carries TRBV28 and TRBJ1-1; 8 nucleotides align to TRBD1. CDR3 size: 18 residues. Trimming at V came to 4 bases and at J to 3 bases, leaving 16 bases not matched to a gene. CDR1 MDHEN and CDR2 SYDVKM come from the germline V gene. CDR3 sequence (DNA): TGTGCCAGCAGTTACCCCATCGGACAGGGAGGGGGCCACACTGAAGCTTTCTTT. Translated, it gives CASSYPIGQGGGHTEAFF.

V and J are TRBV7-9 and TRBJ2-4; maybe TRBD1 (5 bases). This CDR3 is built from 12 residues. Germline values: CDR1 SEHNR, CDR2 FQNEAQ (reference sequence). The V gene lost 2 bases and the J gene lost 8 bases, with 7 bases spanning the gap. This CDR3 is CASSLSRDIQYF. In DNA form, the CDR3 reads TGTGCCAGCAGCTTAAGCAGGGACATTCAGTACTTC.

About this clone itself: Relative to the germline gene, one junction end is altered; a read error may explain this. This sequence joins TRBV23-1 and TRBJ2-7; D possibly corresponds to TRBD1 (6 bases). TRBV23-1 is an open reading frame, and its role is uncertain. The CDR3 is 10 residues long. CDR3: CASCPGQMGF. CDR3 in DNA: TGCGCCAGCTGTCCGGGACAAATGGGGTTC.

The chain links TRBV7-2 to TRBJ1-3, with D unclear. Trimming cost V 5 bases and J 0 bases, with 5 bases left between them. Per the germline V gene, CDR1 is SGHTA and CDR2 is FQGNSA. The CDR3 totals 13 residues. The CDR3 protein is CASSPDSGNTIYF. CDR3 DNA: TGTGCCAGCAGCCCCGACTCTGGAAACACCATATATTTT.

The V call is TRBV5-1, the J call TRBJ2-7; TRBD1 aligns across 9 bases. The CDR3 loop spans 14 amino acids. Unmatched junction bases numbered 2, after V lost 2 bases and J lost 2 bases. Germline assignment: CDR1 SGHRS and CDR2 YFSETQ. CDR3 region: CASSLQGAPYEQYF. The CDR3 DNA is TGCGCCAGCAGCTTACAGGGGGCACCCTACGAGCAGTACTTC.

The chain recombines TRBV7-2 with TRBJ2-5; 8 nucleotides align to TRBD2. The V and J ends lost 5 bases and 5 bases, in that order; junction bases with no gene match: 10. CDR1 is SGHTA, CDR2 FQGNSA, per germline. The CDR3 sequence is 15 residues long. The CDR3 loop is CASSPQAGVGETQYF. CDR3 nucleotide sequence: TGTGCCAGCAGCCCGCAAGCGGGAGTGGGGGAGACCCAGTACTTC.

The genes are TRBV6-5 and TRBJ2-7; 9 bases are a match to TRBD2. V shed 6 bases, J shed 6 bases, and the junction held 9 bases outside the gene matches. This CDR3 has 14 residues. The V gene's germline CDR1 is MNHEY and CDR2 SVGAGI. CDR3 in DNA: TGTGCCAGCAGATCTATAGCGGGAGAAAGCGAGCAGTACTTC. The encoded protein is CASRSIAGESEQYF.

The J gene is TRBJ2-1, the V gene TRBV18, with D unclear. The V gene lost 3 bases and the J gene lost 10 bases, with 10 bases spanning the gap. Looked up from germline, CDR1 is KGHSH and CDR2 is LQKENI. This CDR3 contains 12 residues. CDR3 loop: CASSPGRREQFF. CDR3 bases: TGTGCCAGCTCACCCGGACGGCGAGAGCAGTTCTTC.

The chain recombines TRBV11-3 with TRBJ2-1; D is ambiguous. With 5 bases removed from V and 1 base from J, the gap between germline ends came to 9 bases. Per the germline V gene, CDR1 is SGHNT and CDR2 is YENEEA. The CDR3 runs 14 residues. The CDR3 DNA reads TGTGCCAGCAGCCCAGCTGCATCCTACAATGAGCAGTTCTTC. Its protein is CASSPAASYNEQFF.

There are many counts of this clone. This chain links TRBV5-6 with TRBJ2-7; possible D gene TRBD1, 5 bases. The CDR3 runs 15 residues. With 0 bases removed from V and 0 bases from J, the gap between germline ends came to 10 bases. The V gene's germline CDR1 is SGHDT and CDR2 YYEEEE. CDR3 in amino acids: CASSLGGALSYEQYF. In DNA form, the CDR3 reads TGTGCCAGCAGCTTGGGGGGCGCCCTCTCCTACGAGCAGTACTTC.

The chain's CDR3 is CASSLRGPATGSLAFF. The CDR3 nucleotides are TGTGCCAGCAGTTTAAGAGGTCCCGCGACAGGGAGCCTTGCTTTCTTT. This chain connects TRBV28 to TRBJ1-1; TRBD1 matches at 7 bases. This CDR3 is built from 16 residues. V shed 2 bases, J shed 11 bases, and the junction held 17 bases outside the gene matches. Looked up from germline, CDR1 is MDHEN and CDR2 is SYDVKM. The full variable domain, with the rest looked up from reference TRBV28 and TRBJ1-1, is DVKVTQSSRYLVKRTGEKVFLECVQDMDHENMFWYRQDPGLGLRLIYFSYDVKMKEKGDIPEGYSVSREKKERFSLILESASTNQTSMYLCASSLRGPATGSLAFFGQGTRLTVV.